This TCR beta chain is drawn from a study of blood T cell repertoires in COVID-19. Study background: Two consecutive negative NP/OP PCR tests, clearance, or resolved symptoms defined Cohort 3 recovery. Some COVID-19 samples were acute and others convalescent; all came from the United States, Italy and Spain.

Profiling relied on immunoSEQ multiplex PCR, and the TCRdb table lists in-frame clones only, not all of them. This table has about 150,000 clones, 70% to 80% appearing once. Deletions cut 6 bases from V and 5 bases from J, with 16 bases between. Germline CDR1 and CDR2: MNHEY and SVGAGI. This CDR3 has 14 amino acids. The TCR comes from a woman between 65 and 79 years old in a cohort exposed to, infected with or recovered from COVID-19 (not recorded which). Sequenced input: PBMCs or T cells enriched from blood (not recorded which). The chain links TRBV6-5 to TRBJ2-5, with a possible D match to TRBD1 (6 bases). The CDR3 bases are TGTGCCAGCAGAAAACAGGGTCGCGGTGAGACCCAGTACTTC. Protein: CASRKQGRGETQYF.